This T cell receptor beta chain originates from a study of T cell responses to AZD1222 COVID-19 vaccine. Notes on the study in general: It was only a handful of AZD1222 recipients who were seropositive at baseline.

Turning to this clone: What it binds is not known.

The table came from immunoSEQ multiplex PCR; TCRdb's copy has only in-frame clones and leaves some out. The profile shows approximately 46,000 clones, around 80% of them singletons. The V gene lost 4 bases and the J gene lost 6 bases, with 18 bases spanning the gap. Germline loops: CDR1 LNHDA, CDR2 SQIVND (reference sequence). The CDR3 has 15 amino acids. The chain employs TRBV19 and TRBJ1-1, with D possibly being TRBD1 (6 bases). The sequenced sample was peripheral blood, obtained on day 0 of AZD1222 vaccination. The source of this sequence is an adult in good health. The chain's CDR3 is CASSTQPTGLAEAFF. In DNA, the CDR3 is TGTGCCAGTAGTACCCAACCTACAGGGTTAGCTGAAGCTTTCTTT.